This is a list of T cell receptor beta chains from one sample in a study of cytomegalovirus exposure and HLA in healthy donors. Profiling relied on immunoSEQ multiplex PCR, and the TCRdb table lists in-frame clones only, not all of them. Among under 200,000 clones listed, roughly 87% were seen once. The sequencing input was PBMCs. The receptor set was obtained from a woman aged 45-59 years in good health and CMV-seronegative. Both conserved end residues are part of each CDR3. The D gene is left open where the match is weak. Not every row has a clone size; where given, it reads once, few, many or a size class.

abundance	v_gene	j_gene	d_gene	CDR3nt	CDR3aa
NA	TRBV5-6	TRBJ2-5	TRBD2	TGTGCCAGCAGCTTGCTAGCGGACCCCAAAGAGGAGACCCAGTACTTC	CASSLLADPKEETQYF
NA	TRBV29-1	TRBJ1-2	NA	TGCAGCGTTGGGCGCGGGGGATATGGCTACACCTTC	CSVGRGGYGYTF
few	TRBV5-8	TRBJ2-7	NA	TGTGCCAGCTCACTGGCAAGGGGCTACGAGCAGTACTTC	CASSLARGYEQYF
NA	TRBV27	TRBJ2-7	TRBD1	TGTGCCAGCAGCTTAAGGACAGGGTCGGACGAGCAGTACTTC	CASSLRTGSDEQYF
once	TRBV2	TRBJ1-5	NA	TGTGCCAGCAGTCGACAGGTTTCTAATCAGCCCCAGCATTTT	CASSRQVSNQPQHF
few	TRBV25-1	TRBJ1-3	TRBD1	TGTGCCAGCAGTGAATATGGGACAGACTCTGGAAACACCATATATTTT	CASSEYGTDSGNTIYF
NA	TRBV28	TRBJ1-2	NA	TGTGCCAGCAGCCTGGCACAGATCTATGGCTACACCTTC	CASSLAQIYGYTF
NA	TRBV28	TRBJ2-7	TRBD1	TGTGCCAGCAGTTCGTGGGACAGGCGACCTTACGAGCAGTACTTC	CASSSWDRRPYEQYF
NA	TRBV10-1	TRBJ2-7	NA	TGCGCCAGCAGTGAGTCAGACATGACCGAGCAGTACTTC	CASSESDMTEQYF
NA	TRBV4-3	TRBJ2-6	NA	TGCGCCAGCAGCCAAGGATTGGGGGACAATGGGGCCAACGTCCTGACTTTC	CASSQGLGDNGANVLTF
NA	TRBV9	TRBJ2-1	TRBD2	TGTGCCAGCAGCTGGGGACTAGCGGGAGATACGGACAATGAGCAGTTCTTC	CASSWGLAGDTDNEQFF
NA	TRBV7-3	TRBJ2-3	NA	TGTGCCAGCAGCTTATTCACCCTGTCTAACACAGATACGCAGTATTTT	CASSLFTLSNTDTQYF
once	TRBV19	TRBJ1-1	NA	TGTGCCAGCTTCTCGTCGGCCAGGGCCTTGAACACTGAAGCTTTCTTT	CASFSSARALNTEAFF
NA	TRBV5-8	TRBJ1-3	TRBD1	TGTGCCAGCAGGAAACCGGGACAGGGGTCTGGAAACACCATATATTTT	CASRKPGQGSGNTIYF